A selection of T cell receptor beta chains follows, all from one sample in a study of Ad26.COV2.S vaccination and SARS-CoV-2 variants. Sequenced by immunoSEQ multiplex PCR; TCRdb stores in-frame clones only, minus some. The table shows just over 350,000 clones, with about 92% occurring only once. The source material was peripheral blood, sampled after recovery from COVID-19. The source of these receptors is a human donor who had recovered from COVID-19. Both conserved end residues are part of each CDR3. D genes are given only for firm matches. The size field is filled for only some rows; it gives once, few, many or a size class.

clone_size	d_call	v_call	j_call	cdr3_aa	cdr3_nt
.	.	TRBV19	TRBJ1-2	CASSSGTTFGYTF	TGTGCCAGTAGTTCTGGGACTACTTTTGGCTACACCTTC
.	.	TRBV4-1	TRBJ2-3	CAAAGLISTDTQYF	TGCGCCGCTGCGGGGCTAATCAGCACAGATACGCAGTATTTT
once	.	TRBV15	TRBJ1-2	CATSSLGSGDGYTF	TGTGCCACCAGCAGTCTCGGAAGTGGGGATGGCTACACCTTC
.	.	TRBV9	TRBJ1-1	CASSEFTGRNTEAFF	TGTGCCAGCAGCGAGTTCACAGGGCGGAACACTGAAGCTTTCTTT
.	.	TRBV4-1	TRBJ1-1	CASSLSAVPSGTEAFF	TGCGCCAGCAGCCTTTCCGCCGTTCCTAGCGGCACTGAAGCTTTCTTT
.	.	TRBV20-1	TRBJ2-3	CSAISTDTQYF	TGCAGTGCGATCTCCACAGATACGCAGTATTTT
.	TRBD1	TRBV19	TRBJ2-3	CASSPDRVGTDTQYF	TGTGCCAGTAGTCCGGACAGGGTGGGGACAGATACGCAGTATTTT
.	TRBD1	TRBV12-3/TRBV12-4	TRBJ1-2	CASSQGATYGYTF	TGTGCCAGCAGTCAGGGGGCTACCTATGGCTACACCTTC
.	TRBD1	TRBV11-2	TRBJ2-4	CASSLPGTGGNIQYF	TGTGCCAGCAGCTTACCCGGGACAGGGGGAAACATTCAGTACTTC
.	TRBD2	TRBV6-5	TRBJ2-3	CASSPGLAGRDTQYF	TGTGCCAGCAGTCCGGGACTAGCGGGGAGAGATACGCAGTATTTT
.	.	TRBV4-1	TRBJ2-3	CASSQDSTPPHTDTQYF	TGCGCCAGCAGCCAAGATTCCACCCCCCCCCACACAGATACGCAGTATTTT
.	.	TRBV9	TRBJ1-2	CASSPPRGADGYTF	TGTGCCAGCAGCCCCCCAAGGGGTGCGGATGGCTACACCTTC
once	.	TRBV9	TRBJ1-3	CASSVAPQGRRSGNTIYF	TGTGCCAGCAGCGTAGCCCCACAGGGACGACGCTCTGGAAACACCATATATTTT
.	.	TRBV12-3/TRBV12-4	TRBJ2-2	CASSLFASGELFF	TGTGCCAGCAGTTTATTTGCGTCCGGGGAGCTGTTTTTT
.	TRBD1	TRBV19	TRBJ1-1	CASSMRQGGRTEAFF	TGTGCCAGTAGTATGCGTCAGGGGGGGCGGACTGAAGCTTTCTTT
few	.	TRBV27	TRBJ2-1	CASTTLQAGLRNEQFF	TGTGCCAGCACTACCCTGCAGGCTGGACTTCGGAATGAGCAGTTCTTC
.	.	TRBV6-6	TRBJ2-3	CASEGGPYTDTQYF	TGTGCCAGCGAAGGGGGACCCTACACAGATACGCAGTATTTT
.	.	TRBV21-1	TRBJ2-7	CASQSGGASYEQYF	TGTGCCAGCCAATCGGGGGGCGCCTCCTACGAGCAGTACTTC
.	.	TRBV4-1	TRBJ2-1	CASSQDPYNEQFF	TGCGCCAGCAGCCAAGATCCTTACAATGAGCAGTTCTTC
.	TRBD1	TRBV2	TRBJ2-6	CASRGTGGGGANVLTF	TGTGCCAGCCGGGGGACAGGGGGCGGTGGGGCCAACGTCCTGACTTTC
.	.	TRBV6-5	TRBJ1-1	CASSYSIGGHGAFF	TGTGCCAGCAGTTACTCGATTGGGGGGCATGGGGCTTTCTTT
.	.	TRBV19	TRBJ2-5	CASSPNLDTKGETQYF	TGTGCCAGTAGTCCTAACTTGGACACAAAGGGTGAGACCCAGTACTTC
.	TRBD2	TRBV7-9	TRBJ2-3	CASSGGLDIWTDTQYF	TGTGCCAGCAGCGGTGGACTAGATATTTGGACAGATACGCAGTATTTT
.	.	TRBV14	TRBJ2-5	CASSPRIVTLKTQYF	TGTGCCAGCAGCCCCAGAATTGTCACCCTCAAGACCCAGTACTTC